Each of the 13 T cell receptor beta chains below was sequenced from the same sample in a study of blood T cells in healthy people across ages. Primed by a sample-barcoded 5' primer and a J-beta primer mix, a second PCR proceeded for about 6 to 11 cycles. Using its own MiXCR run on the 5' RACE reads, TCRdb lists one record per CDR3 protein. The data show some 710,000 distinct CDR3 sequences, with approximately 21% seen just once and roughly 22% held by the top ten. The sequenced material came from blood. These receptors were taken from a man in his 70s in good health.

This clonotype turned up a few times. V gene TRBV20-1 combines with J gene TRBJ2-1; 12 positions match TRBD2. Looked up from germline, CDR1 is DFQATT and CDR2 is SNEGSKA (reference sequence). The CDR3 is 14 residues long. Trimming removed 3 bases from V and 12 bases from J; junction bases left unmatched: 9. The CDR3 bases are TGCAGTGCTAGTCAGACTAGCGGGAGTGGCGGGCAGTTCTTC. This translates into CSASQTSGSGGQFF.

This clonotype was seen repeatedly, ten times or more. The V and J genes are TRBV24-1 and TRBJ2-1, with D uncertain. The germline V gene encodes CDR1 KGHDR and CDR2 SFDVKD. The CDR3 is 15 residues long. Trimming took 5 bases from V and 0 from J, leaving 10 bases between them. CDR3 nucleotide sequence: TGTGCCACCAGTGCGAGTAGAGGCTCCTACAATGAGCAGTTCTTC. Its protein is CATSASRGSYNEQFF.

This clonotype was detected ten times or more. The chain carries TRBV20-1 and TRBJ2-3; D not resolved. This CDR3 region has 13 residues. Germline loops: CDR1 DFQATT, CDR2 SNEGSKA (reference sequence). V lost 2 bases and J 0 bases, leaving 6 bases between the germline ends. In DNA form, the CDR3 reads TGCAGTGCTAGATTCCTTAGCACAGATACGCAGTATTTT. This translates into CSARFLSTDTQYF.

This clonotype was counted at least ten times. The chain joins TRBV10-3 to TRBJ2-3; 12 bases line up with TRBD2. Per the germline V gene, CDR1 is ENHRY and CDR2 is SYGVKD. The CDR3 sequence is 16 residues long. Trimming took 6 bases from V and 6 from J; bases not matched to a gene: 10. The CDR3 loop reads CAISDKTSGSRDTQYF. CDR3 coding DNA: TGTGCCATCAGCGACAAGACTAGCGGGAGTCGGGATACGCAGTATTTT.

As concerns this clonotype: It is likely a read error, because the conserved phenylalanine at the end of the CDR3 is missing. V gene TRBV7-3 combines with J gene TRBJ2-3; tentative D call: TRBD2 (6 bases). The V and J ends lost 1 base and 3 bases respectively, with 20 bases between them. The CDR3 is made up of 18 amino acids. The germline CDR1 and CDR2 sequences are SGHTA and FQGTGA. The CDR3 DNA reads TGTGCCAGCAGCTTAAAAAAGGGGACTGGCTTGGGGACAGATACGCAGTATTCT. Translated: CASSLKKGTGLGTDTQYS.

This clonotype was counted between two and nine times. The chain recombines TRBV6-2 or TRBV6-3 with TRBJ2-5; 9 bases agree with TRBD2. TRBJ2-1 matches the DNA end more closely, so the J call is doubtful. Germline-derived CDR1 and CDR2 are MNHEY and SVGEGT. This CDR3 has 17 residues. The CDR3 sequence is CASSYLRNSGRRTEQFF. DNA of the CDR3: TGTGCCAGCAGTTACCTTCGGAATAGCGGGAGAAGGACTGAGCAGTTCTTC.

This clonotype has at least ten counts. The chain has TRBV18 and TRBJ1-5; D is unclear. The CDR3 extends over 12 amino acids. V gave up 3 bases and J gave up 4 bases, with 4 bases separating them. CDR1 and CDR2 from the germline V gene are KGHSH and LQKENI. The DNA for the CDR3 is TGTGCCAGCTCACCGGATAATCAGCCCCAGCATTTT. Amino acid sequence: CASSPDNQPQHF.

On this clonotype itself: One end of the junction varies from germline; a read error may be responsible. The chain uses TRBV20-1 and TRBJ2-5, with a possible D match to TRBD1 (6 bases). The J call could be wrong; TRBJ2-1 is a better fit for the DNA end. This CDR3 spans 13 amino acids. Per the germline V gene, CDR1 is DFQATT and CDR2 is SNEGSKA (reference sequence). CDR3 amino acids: CSQDSLLYNVQFF. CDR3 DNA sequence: TGCAGTCAGGACAGTCTTCTCTACAATGTGCAGTTCTTC.

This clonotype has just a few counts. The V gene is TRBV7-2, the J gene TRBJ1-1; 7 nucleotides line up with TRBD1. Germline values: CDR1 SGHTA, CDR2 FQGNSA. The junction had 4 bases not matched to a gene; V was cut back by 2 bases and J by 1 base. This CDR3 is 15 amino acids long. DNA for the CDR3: TGTGCCAGCAGCTTATCGACAGGGTCGAACACTGAAGCTTTCTTT. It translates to CASSLSTGSNTEAFF.

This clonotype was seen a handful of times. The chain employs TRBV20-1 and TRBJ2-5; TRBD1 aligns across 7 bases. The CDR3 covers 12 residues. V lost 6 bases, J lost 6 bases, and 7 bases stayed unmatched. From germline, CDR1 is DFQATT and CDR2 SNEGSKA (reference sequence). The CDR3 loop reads CSARDRRQTQYF. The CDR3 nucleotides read TGCAGTGCACGGGACAGAAGGCAGACCCAGTACTTC.

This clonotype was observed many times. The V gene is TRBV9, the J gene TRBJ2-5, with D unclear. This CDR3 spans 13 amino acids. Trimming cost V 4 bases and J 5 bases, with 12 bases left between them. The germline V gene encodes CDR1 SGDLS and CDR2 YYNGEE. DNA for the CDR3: TGTGCCAGCAGCTCCAGCGTTGGGGAGACCCAGTACTTC. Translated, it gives CASSSSVGETQYF.

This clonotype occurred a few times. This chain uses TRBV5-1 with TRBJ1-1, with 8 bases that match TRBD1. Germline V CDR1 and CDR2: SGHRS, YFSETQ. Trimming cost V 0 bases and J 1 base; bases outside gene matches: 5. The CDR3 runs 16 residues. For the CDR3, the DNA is TGCGCCAGCAGCTTGGAGGCCAGGGGGCCGAACACTGAAGCTTTCTTT. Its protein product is CASSLEARGPNTEAFF.

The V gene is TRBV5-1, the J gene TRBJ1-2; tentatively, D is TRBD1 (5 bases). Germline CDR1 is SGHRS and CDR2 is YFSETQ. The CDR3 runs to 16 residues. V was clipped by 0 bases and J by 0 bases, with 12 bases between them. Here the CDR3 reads CASSLARAGTNYGYTF. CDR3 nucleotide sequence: TGCGCCAGCAGCTTGGCCAGGGCAGGGACTAACTATGGCTACACCTTC.